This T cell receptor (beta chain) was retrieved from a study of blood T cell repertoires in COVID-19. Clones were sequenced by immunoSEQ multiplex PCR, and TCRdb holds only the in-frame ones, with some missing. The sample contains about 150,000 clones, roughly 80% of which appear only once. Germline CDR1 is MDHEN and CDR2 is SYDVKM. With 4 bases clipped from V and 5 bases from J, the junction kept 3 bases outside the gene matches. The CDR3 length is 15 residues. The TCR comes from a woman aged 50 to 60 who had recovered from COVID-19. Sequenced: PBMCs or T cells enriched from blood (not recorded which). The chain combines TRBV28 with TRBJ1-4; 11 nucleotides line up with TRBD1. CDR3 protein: CASSSRDRGNEKLFF. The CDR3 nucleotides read TGTGCCAGCAGTTCCCGGGACAGGGGGAATGAAAAACTGTTTTTT.